The 32 T cell receptor beta chains listed next were all sequenced from one sample in a study of shared clonotypes between healthy human individuals. Measured with immunoSEQ multiplex PCR; TCRdb has only the in-frame clones, and not every one. The table lists roughly 2.2 million clones, about nine tenths of them singletons. The sample consisted of naive CD4+ T cells from PBMCs. Described subset: CD45RA+ positively selected. These receptors all come from a man in his late teens or twenties in good health. Some clones in this sample may be carry-over from other donors' samples.

The chain combines TRBV7-8 with TRBJ2-3, with TRBD2 identical over 11 bases. V lost 1 base to trimming and J lost 4 bases; unmatched junction nucleotides: 4. The V gene's germline CDR1 is SGHVS and CDR2 FQNEAQ. The length of the CDR3 is 16 residues. CDR3 sequence reads: CASSLVAGGYADTQYF. In nucleotides, the CDR3 is TGTGCCAGCAGCTTAGTAGCGGGAGGGTACGCAGATACGCAGTATTTT.

J is TRBJ1-1 and V is TRBV5-1; 7 bases agree with TRBD1. The CDR3 has 14 residues. J was trimmed by 4 bases and V by 4 bases; bases with no gene match: 7. Germline V CDR1 and CDR2: SGHRS, YFSETQ. CDR3 residues: CASSPNRGSTEAFF. The CDR3 DNA reads TGCGCCAGCAGCCCAAACAGGGGAAGCACTGAAGCTTTCTTT.

The chain uses TRBV2 and TRBJ1-2, with a tentative D call TRBD1 (6 bases). The CDR3 sequence is 13 residues long. Trimming removed 6 bases at V and 8 bases at J, with 16 bases between. Germline V gene data show CDR1 as SNHLY and CDR2 as FYNNEI. The CDR3 nucleotides are TGTGCCAGCAGGTCCTCGGGGGGCTGGGGCTACACCTTC. This encodes CASRSSGGWGYTF.

This clone turned up a few times. This chain joins TRBV16 and TRBJ1-2; D not resolved. The CDR3 extends over 13 amino acids. V was pared by 2 bases and J by 3 bases, with 7 bases between. The germline gives CDR1 KGHSY, CDR2 FQNENV. The CDR3, as DNA: TGTGCCAGCAGCCAAGGGCAGGACTATGGCTACACCTTC. Translating gives CASSQGQDYGYTF.

This chain uses TRBV19 with TRBJ2-2; D possibly uses TRBD1 or TRBD2 (5 bases each). CDR1 is LNHDA and CDR2 is SQIVND in the germline V gene (reference sequence). CDR3 length: 19 amino acids. V dropped 4 bases and J dropped 9 bases, with 30 bases sitting between them. CDR3 amino acids: CASSRVPLSSSGKGRELFF. CDR3 in DNA: TGTGCCAGTAGTAGGGTCCCACTGAGCTCATCGGGTAAGGGACGGGAGCTGTTTTTT.

V is TRBV28 and J is TRBJ1-2; D remains unclear. CDR3 length: 16 amino acids. Trimming cost V 3 bases and J 10 bases, with 24 bases left between them. CDR1 and CDR2 (germline): MDHEN, SYDVKM. The DNA of the CDR3 is TGTGCCAGCAGTTTTTTTTCCCTCGAGAAAGTTTGGGACTACACCTTC. Its translation is CASSFFSLEKVWDYTF.

As to this clone: Other DNA sequences from this sample encode an identical CDR3 as well. The chain recombines TRBV5-1 with TRBJ2-5, with a possible D match to TRBD1 (5 bases). Germline CDR1 SGHRS, CDR2 YFSETQ. The CDR3 has 14 amino acids. Trimming stripped 2 bases from V and 1 base from J, with 9 bases between. CDR3 DNA: TGCGCCAGCAGCTTTGGGCAGGGCCAAGAGACCCAGTACTTC. It translates to CASSFGQGQETQYF.

V gene TRBV4-3 combines with J gene TRBJ2-3, with 16 positions matching TRBD2. This CDR3 spans 19 amino acids. V shed 0 bases, J shed 3 bases, and the junction held 6 bases outside the gene matches. Per the germline V gene, CDR1 is LGHNA and CDR2 is YSLEER. CDR3 nucleotides: TGCGCCAGCAGCCAAGATTGGGGACTAGCGGGAGGGGAAACAGATACGCAGTATTTT. Its translation: CASSQDWGLAGGETDTQYF.

The rearrangement uses TRBV4-2 and TRBJ1-1, with 8 bases matching TRBD1. Trimming at V came to 0 bases and at J to 2 bases, leaving 5 bases not matched to a gene. The CDR3 has 16 amino acids. CDR1 and CDR2 (germline): LGHNA, YNFKEQ. In nucleotides, the CDR3 is TGTGCCAGCAGCCAAGATTCGGCAGGGGGCAACACTGAAGCTTTCTTT. Residues: CASSQDSAGGNTEAFF.

This chain uses TRBV2 with TRBJ2-7, with D uncertain. Germline V gene lookup returns CDR1 SNHLY and CDR2 FYNNEI. Between the trimmed V and J ends, which lost 5 bases and 6 bases, there was a span of 11 bases. The CDR3 consists of 12 residues. The DNA of the CDR3 is TGTGCCAGCAGTTTATTTAGAACCGAGCAGTACTTC. Its protein product is CASSLFRTEQYF. Drawing the rest from reference TRBV2 and TRBJ2-7, the complete variable domain is EPEVTQTPSHQVTQMGQEVILRCVPISNHLYFYWYRQILGQKVEFLVSFYNNEISEKSEIFDDQFSVERPDGSNFTLKIRSTKLEDSAMYFCASSLFRTEQYFGPGTRLTVT.

The chain has TRBV10-1 and TRBJ1-1, with D unclear. V was pared by 7 bases and J by 0 bases, with 9 bases between. The CDR3 totals 13 residues. Germline CDR1 and CDR2: WNHNN and SYGVQD (reference sequence). Here the CDR3 reads CASKASMNTEAFF. In nucleotides, the CDR3 is TGCGCCAGCAAGGCCTCCATGAACACTGAAGCTTTCTTT.

This chain links TRBV10-3 with TRBJ1-2, with TRBD1 as a possible D gene (5 bases). CDR1 is ENHRY and CDR2 is SYGVKD in the germline V gene. The CDR3 consists of 14 residues. Trimming cost V 4 bases and J 2 bases, with 11 bases left between them. CDR3 residues: CAISVEGDNYGYTF. CDR3 coding DNA: TGTGCCATCAGTGTCGAAGGGGACAACTATGGCTACACCTTC.

The V call is TRBV30, the J call TRBJ1-1; perhaps TRBD1 as D (5 bases). CDR3 length: 13 residues. V was clipped by 2 bases and J by 4 bases, with 11 bases between them. Germline V lookup: CDR1 GTSNPN, CDR2 SVGIG (reference sequence). The CDR3: CAWSQGVFTEAFF. CDR3 DNA: TGTGCCTGGAGTCAAGGGGTTTTCACTGAAGCTTTCTTT.

This clone was picked up a small number of times. The V call is TRBV7-8, the J call TRBJ1-1; no reliable D call. The CDR3 extends over 13 amino acids. Germline assignment: CDR1 SGHVS and CDR2 FQNEAQ. Trimming pared 3 bases from V and 5 bases from J, leaving 10 bases between. The CDR3, as DNA: TGTGCCAGCAGCTTCCAGCGGCCGACTGAAGCTTTCTTT. It is translated as CASSFQRPTEAFF.

The CDR3 protein is CASRQENSNQPQHF. The CDR3 region has the DNA TGTGCCAGCAGGCAGGAGAATAGCAATCAGCCCCAGCATTTT. This chain connects TRBV2 to TRBJ1-5; no clear D. Trimming pared 6 bases from V and 0 bases from J, leaving 9 bases between. The germline V gene has CDR1 SNHLY and CDR2 FYNNEI. CDR3 length: 14 residues.

Points on this clone: Other DNA sequences of this sample code for an identical CDR3. The chain employs TRBV9 and TRBJ2-1, with D unresolved. This CDR3 contains 14 residues. V shed 3 bases and J shed 0 bases, with 7 bases lying between them. CDR1 is SGDLS and CDR2 is YYNGEE in the germline V gene. The CDR3 nucleotides are TGTGCCAGCAGCGCCACGAGCTCCTACAATGAGCAGTTCTTC. Translation gives CASSATSSYNEQFF.

Details on this clone: Other DNA sequences within the sample encode an identical CDR3. V gene TRBV29-1 combines with J gene TRBJ2-5, with 7 nucleotides matching TRBD1. Trimming took 4 bases from V and 2 from J; bases not matched to a gene: 4. The CDR3 covers 13 residues. Germline assignment: CDR1 SQVTM and CDR2 ANQGSEA. The DNA of the CDR3 is TGCAGCGTTGGGTTCAGGGGGCAAGAGACCCAGTACTTC. Its protein is CSVGFRGQETQYF.

The chain links TRBV20-1 to TRBJ1-6; D ambiguous. The V end was cut by 5 bases, the J end by 14 bases, with 10 bases between. Germline values: CDR1 DFQATT, CDR2 SNEGSKA (reference sequence). There are 10 residues in the CDR3. The CDR3 reads CSAEVVSLHF. The CDR3 DNA reads TGCAGTGCTGAGGTGGTTTCCCTCCACTTT.

The V and J genes are TRBV7-9 and TRBJ2-4; 7 bases map to TRBD1. CDR3 length: 14 amino acids. CDR1 is SEHNR, CDR2 FQNEAQ, per germline (reference sequence). Trimming at V came to 5 bases and at J to 9 bases, leaving 10 bases not matched to a gene. The CDR3 DNA sequence: TGTGCCAGCAGCCAGATCGAGGGGGCCGGCATTCAGTACTTC. Amino acids: CASSQIEGAGIQYF.

The chain couples TRBV5-1 to TRBJ2-1, with D maybe TRBD2 (5 bases). The CDR3 runs to 13 residues. V was trimmed by 4 bases and J by 6 bases, leaving 11 bases between them. Germline CDR1 SGHRS, CDR2 YFSETQ. The CDR3 sequence is CASSGGQLNEQFF. CDR3 in DNA: TGCGCCAGCAGCGGAGGTCAGCTCAATGAGCAGTTCTTC. The full variable domain, completed using reference TRBV5-1 and TRBJ2-1, is KAGVTQTPRYLIKTRGQQVTLSCSPISGHRSVSWYQQTPGQGLQFLFEYFSETQRNKGNFPGRFSGRQFSNSRSEMNVSTLELGDSALYLCASSGGQLNEQFFGPGTRLTVL.

The chain joins TRBV5-1 to TRBJ2-7, with D perhaps matching TRBD2 (6 bases). The V gene lost 1 base and the J gene lost 2 bases, with 13 bases spanning the gap. From germline, CDR1 is SGHRS and CDR2 YFSETQ. The CDR3 sequence is 15 residues long. The CDR3 region has the DNA TGCGCCAGCAGCTTGACTGGGGGGAACGCCTACGAGCAGTACTTC. It is translated as CASSLTGGNAYEQYF.

The rearrangement joins TRBV5-6 to TRBJ1-2, with D maybe TRBD1 (5 bases). CDR1 and CDR2 (germline): SGHDT, YYEEEE. Trimming removed 0 bases at V and 4 bases at J, with 19 bases between. The CDR3 runs to 17 residues. CDR3 nucleotide sequence: TGTGCCAGCAGCTTGGGTTCGTTGGGGGATCGAAGCTATGGCTACACCTTC. Translated, it gives CASSLGSLGDRSYGYTF.

CDR3 nucleotides: TGTGCCAGCGGAAGACAGGGGGCGCTTATCTATGGCTACACCTTC. Translating gives CASGRQGALIYGYTF. The rearrangement links TRBV28 to TRBJ1-2; 10 bases fit TRBD1. With V trimmed by 8 bases and J by 4 bases, 10 bases remained unmatched. Germline V gene data show CDR1 as MDHEN and CDR2 as SYDVKM. The CDR3 is 15 amino acids.

This chain uses TRBV5-4 with TRBJ2-1; TRBD2 aligns across 9 bases. Germline CDR1 and CDR2: SGHNT and YYREEE (reference sequence). The CDR3 is 16 amino acids. J was trimmed by 7 bases and V by 1 base; bases with no gene match: 9. CDR3 nucleotide sequence: TGTGCCAGCAGCTTGATGGCGGGAGGGCCAAGGAATGAGCAGTTCTTC. Translation: CASSLMAGGPRNEQFF.

This chain uses TRBV9 with TRBJ2-2; maybe TRBD1 (5 bases). Germline CDR1 and CDR2: SGDLS and YYNGEE. The V gene lost 2 bases and the J gene lost 2 bases, with 10 bases spanning the gap. The CDR3 spans 15 residues. The CDR3, as DNA: TGTGCCAGCAGCGTGAGCAGGGCCAACACCGGGGAGCTGTTTTTT. Amino acids: CASSVSRANTGELFF.

The chain uses TRBV28 and TRBJ1-4; a weak D match, TRBD1 (6 bases). The CDR3 has 15 residues. Deletions cut 5 bases from V and 8 bases from J, with 18 bases between. The germline gives CDR1 MDHEN, CDR2 SYDVKM. CDR3 coding DNA: TGTGCCAGCAGTCCCGTGGGCAGGGGTACGGAAAAACTGTTTTTT. It encodes CASSPVGRGTEKLFF. The full variable domain, completed using reference TRBV28 and TRBJ1-4, is DVKVTQSSRYLVKRTGEKVFLECVQDMDHENMFWYRQDPGLGLRLIYFSYDVKMKEKGDIPEGYSVSREKKERFSLILESASTNQTSMYLCASSPVGRGTEKLFFGSGTQLSVL.

Comments on this clone: Other DNA variants within this sample encode the same CDR3. The chain combines TRBV11-3 with TRBJ2-1, with D perhaps matching TRBD1 or TRBD2 (5 bases each). Germline-derived CDR1 and CDR2 are SGHNT and YENEEA. CDR3 length equals 15 residues. Trimming stripped 1 base from V and 0 bases from J, with 7 bases between. The CDR3 sequence: CASSLGGTSYNEQFF. The CDR3 coding sequence is TGTGCCAGCAGCTTAGGGGGGACCTCCTACAATGAGCAGTTCTTC.

This clone was counted once. The V and J genes are TRBV5-6 and TRBJ2-7, with TRBD2 identical over 15 bases. CDR3 length: 16 amino acids. The J segment lost 6 bases and the V segment lost 3 bases, leaving 7 bases of the junction unmatched. The V gene's germline CDR1 is SGHDT and CDR2 YYEEEE. The CDR3: CASSSPGLAGGGEQYF. The CDR3 DNA sequence: TGTGCCAGCAGCTCCCCGGGACTAGCGGGAGGAGGCGAGCAGTACTTC.

As DNA, the CDR3 is TGCAGCGTCGTCGCCCGCGTGGAGACCCAGTACTTC. Its protein is CSVVARVETQYF. The genes are TRBV29-1 and TRBJ2-5; no reliable D call. The CDR3 spans 12 residues. V lost 6 bases, J lost 5 bases, and 13 bases lay in between. CDR1 SQVTM and CDR2 ANQGSEA come from the germline V gene.

This clone was seen a single time. The CDR3, as DNA: TGTGCCAGCAGCCAGAACAGGGGGAACACTGAAGCTTTCTTT. It codes for CASSQNRGNTEAFF. The chain has TRBV14 and TRBJ1-1; 7 bases are a match to TRBD1. CDR1 SGHDN and CDR2 FVKESK come from the germline V gene. The CDR3 length is 14 residues. The V segment lost 3 bases and the J segment 1 base; nucleotides outside the gene matches: 2.

The chain combines TRBV4-2 with TRBJ1-6, with a weak D call TRBD1 (6 bases). Germline loops: CDR1 LGHNA, CDR2 YNFKEQ. Trimming cost V 1 base and J 9 bases, with 16 bases left between them. This CDR3 region has 16 residues. The CDR3 reads CASSQGDDRWGSPLHF. DNA for the CDR3: TGTGCCAGCAGCCAAGGGGATGACAGGTGGGGTTCACCCCTCCACTTT.

The chain combines TRBV28 with TRBJ2-1, with unresolved D. Trimming left V 7 bases short and J 0 bases short, with 16 bases between. Germline CDR1 reads MDHEN; CDR2 reads SYDVKM. The CDR3 sequence is 16 residues long. This chain's CDR3 is CASNPLTPSSYNEQFF. The CDR3 DNA sequence: TGTGCCAGCAACCCACTGACTCCGAGCTCCTACAATGAGCAGTTCTTC.